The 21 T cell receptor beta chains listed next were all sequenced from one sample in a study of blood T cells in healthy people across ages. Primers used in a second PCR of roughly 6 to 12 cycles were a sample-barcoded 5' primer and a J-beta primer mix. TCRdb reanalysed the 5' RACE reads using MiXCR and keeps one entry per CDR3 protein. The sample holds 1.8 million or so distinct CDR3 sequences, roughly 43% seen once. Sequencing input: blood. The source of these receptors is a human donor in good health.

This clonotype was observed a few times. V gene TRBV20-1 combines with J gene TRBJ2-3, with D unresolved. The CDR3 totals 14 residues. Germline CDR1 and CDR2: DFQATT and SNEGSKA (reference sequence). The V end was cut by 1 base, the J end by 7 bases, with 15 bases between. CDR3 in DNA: TGCAGTGCTAGAGGCACCGGACCTGATAATACGCAGTATTTT. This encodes CSARGTGPDNTQYF.

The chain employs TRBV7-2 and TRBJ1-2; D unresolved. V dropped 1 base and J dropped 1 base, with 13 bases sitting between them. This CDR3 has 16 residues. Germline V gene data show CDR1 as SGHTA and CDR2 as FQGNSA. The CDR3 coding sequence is TGTGCCAGCAGCTTAGTCGTGGGCGCTGGTAACTATGGCTACACCTTC. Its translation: CASSLVVGAGNYGYTF. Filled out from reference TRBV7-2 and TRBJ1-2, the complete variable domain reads GAGVSQSPSNKVTEKGKDVELRCDPISGHTALYWYRQSLGQGLEFLIYFQGNSAPDKSGLPSDRFSAERTGGSVSTLTIQRTQQEDSAVYLCASSLVVGAGNYGYTFGSGTRLTVV.

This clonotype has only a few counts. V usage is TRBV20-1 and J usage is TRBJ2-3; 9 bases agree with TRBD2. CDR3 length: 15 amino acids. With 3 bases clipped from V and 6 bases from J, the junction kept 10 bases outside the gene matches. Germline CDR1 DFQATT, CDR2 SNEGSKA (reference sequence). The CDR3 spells CSARGLAPLVDTQYF. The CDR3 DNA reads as TGCAGTGCTAGGGGACTAGCACCCCTTGTCGATACGCAGTATTTT.

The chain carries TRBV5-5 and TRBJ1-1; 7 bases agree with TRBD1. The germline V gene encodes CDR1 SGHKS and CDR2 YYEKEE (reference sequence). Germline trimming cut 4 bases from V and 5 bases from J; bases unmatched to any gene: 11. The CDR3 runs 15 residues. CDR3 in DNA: TGTGCCAGCAGCCTGGGAGGGAGGGGGCGAACTGAAGCTTTCTTT. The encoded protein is CASSLGGRGRTEAFF. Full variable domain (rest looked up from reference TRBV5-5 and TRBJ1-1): DAGVTQSPTHLIKTRGQQVTLRCSPISGHKSVSWYQQVLGQGPQFIFQYYEKEERGRGNFPDRFSARQFPNYSSELNVNALLLGDSALYLCASSLGGRGRTEAFFGQGTRLTVV.

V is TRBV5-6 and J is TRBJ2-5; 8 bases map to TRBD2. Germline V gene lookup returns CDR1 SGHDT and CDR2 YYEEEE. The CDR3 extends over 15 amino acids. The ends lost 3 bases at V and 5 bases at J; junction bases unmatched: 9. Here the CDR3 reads CASSSYGGAYETQYF. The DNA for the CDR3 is TGTGCCAGCAGCTCTTACGGGGGGGCCTATGAGACCCAGTACTTC.

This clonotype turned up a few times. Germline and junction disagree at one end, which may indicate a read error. CDR3 sequence: CASSSRPTSVHEQYF. As DNA, the CDR3 is TGTGCTAGCAGCTCCCGACCTACTAGCGTACACGAGCAGTACTTC. This rearrangement joins TRBV7-7 to TRBJ2-7, with 7 nucleotides matching TRBD2. Germline CDR1 and CDR2: SSHAT and FNYEAQ (reference sequence). The CDR3 sequence is 15 residues long.

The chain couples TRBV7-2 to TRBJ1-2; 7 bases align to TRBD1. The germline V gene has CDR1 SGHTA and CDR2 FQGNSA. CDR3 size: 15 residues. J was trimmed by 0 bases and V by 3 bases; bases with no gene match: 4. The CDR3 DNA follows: TGTGCCAGCAGCTTTAGCACAGGGGCTAACTATGGCTACACCTTC. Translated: CASSFSTGANYGYTF.

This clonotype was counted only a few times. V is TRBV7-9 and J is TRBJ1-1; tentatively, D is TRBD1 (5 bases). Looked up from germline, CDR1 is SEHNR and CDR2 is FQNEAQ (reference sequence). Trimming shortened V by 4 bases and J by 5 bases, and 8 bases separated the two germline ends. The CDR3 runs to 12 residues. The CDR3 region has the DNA TGTGCCAGCAGCTGGGGGGAGACTGAAGCTTTCTTT. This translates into CASSWGETEAFF.

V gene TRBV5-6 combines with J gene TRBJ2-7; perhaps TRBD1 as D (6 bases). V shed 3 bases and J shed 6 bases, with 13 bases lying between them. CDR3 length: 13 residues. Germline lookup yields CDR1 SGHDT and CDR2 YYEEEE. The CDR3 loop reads CASSWGTPGEQYF. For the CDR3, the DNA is TGTGCCAGCAGCTGGGGGACACCTGGCGAGCAGTACTTC.

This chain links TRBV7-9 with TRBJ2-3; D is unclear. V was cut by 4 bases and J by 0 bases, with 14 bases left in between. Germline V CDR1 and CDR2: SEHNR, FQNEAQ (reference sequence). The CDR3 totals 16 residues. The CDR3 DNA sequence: TGTGCCAGCAGCTCCGTTGGCGGCACTAGCACAGATACGCAGTATTTT. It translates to CASSSVGGTSTDTQYF.

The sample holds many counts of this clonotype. CDR3 residues: CASSPSRGSYEQYF. Written as DNA, the CDR3 is TGTGCCAGCTCACCATCTCGTGGCAGCTACGAGCAGTACTTC. This sequence joins TRBV18 and TRBJ2-7, with D uncertain. Trimming removed 2 bases from V and 3 bases from J, with 11 bases in between. CDR1 and CDR2 from the germline V gene are KGHSH and LQKENI. This CDR3 contains 14 residues.

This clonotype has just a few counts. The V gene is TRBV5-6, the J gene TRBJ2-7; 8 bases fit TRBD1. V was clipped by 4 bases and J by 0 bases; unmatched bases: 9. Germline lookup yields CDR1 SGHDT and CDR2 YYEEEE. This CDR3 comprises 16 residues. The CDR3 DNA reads TGTGCCAGCAGCCCCGGGACAGGCTTATACTCCTACGAGCAGTACTTC. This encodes CASSPGTGLYSYEQYF.

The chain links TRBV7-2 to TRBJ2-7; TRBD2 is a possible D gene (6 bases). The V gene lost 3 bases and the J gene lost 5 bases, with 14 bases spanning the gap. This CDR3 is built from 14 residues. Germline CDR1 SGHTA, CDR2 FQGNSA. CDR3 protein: CASSFDSGWNEQYF. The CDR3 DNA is TGTGCCAGCAGCTTCGATAGCGGATGGAACGAGCAGTACTTC. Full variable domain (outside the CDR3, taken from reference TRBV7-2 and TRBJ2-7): GAGVSQSPSNKVTEKGKDVELRCDPISGHTALYWYRQSLGQGLEFLIYFQGNSAPDKSGLPSDRFSAERTGGSVSTLTIQRTQQEDSAVYLCASSFDSGWNEQYFGPGTRLTVT.

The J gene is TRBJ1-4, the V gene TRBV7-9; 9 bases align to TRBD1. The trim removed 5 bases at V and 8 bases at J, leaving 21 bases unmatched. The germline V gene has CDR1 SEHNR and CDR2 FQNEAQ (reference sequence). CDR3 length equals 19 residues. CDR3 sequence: CASSTKFLGTGRGDEKLFF. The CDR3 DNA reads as TGTGCCAGCAGCACCAAATTTCTAGGGACAGGGAGAGGAGACGAAAAACTGTTTTTT.

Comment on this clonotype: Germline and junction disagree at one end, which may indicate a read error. As DNA, the CDR3 is TGTGCCTGCAGCTCCGGGCCTCGGGATACGCAGTATTTT. It translates to CACSSGPRDTQYF. The V call is TRBV7-9, the J call TRBJ2-3; D is ambiguous. CDR3 length equals 13 residues. Per the germline V gene, CDR1 is SEHNR and CDR2 is FQNEAQ (reference sequence).

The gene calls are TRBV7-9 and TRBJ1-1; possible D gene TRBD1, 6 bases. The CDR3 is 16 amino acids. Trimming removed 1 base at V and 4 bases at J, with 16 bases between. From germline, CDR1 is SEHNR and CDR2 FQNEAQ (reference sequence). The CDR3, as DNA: TGTGCCAGCAGCTTAGGGGCTCCAGGGGCAGGCACTGAAGCTTTCTTT. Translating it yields CASSLGAPGAGTEAFF.

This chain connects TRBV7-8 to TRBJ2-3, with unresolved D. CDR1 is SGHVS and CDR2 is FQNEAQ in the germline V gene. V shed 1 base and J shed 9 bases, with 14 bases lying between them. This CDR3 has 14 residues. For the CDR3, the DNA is TGTGCCAGCAGCTTAGGAGGTACCTCATTGACGCAGTATTTT. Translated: CASSLGGTSLTQYF. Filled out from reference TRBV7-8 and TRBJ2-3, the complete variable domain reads GAGVSQSPRYKVAKRGQDVALRCDPISGHVSLFWYQQALGQGPEFLTYFQNEAQLDKSGLPSDRFFAERPEGSVSTLKIQRTQQEDSAVYLCASSLGGTSLTQYFGPGTRLTVL.

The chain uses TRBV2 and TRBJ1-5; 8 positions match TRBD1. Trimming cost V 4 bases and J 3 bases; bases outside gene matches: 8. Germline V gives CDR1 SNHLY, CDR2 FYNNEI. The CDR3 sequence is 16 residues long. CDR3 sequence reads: CASSVFGTGTNQPQHF. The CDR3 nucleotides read TGTGCCAGCAGTGTTTTCGGGACAGGTACCAATCAGCCCCAGCATTTT.

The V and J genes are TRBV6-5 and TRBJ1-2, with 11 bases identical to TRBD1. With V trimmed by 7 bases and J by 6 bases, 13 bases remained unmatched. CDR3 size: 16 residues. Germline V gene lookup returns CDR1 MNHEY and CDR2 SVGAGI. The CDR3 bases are TGTGCCAGCACTACCCCAGGACAGGGGGCTTCTCATGGCTACACCTTC. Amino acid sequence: CASTTPGQGASHGYTF.

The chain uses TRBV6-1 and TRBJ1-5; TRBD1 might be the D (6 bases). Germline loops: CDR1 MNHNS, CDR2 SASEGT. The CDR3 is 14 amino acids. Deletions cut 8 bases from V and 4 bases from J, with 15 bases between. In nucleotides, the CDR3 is TGTGCCAGCGAACAGGGACGGGGAAATCAGCCCCAGCATTTT. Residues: CASEQGRGNQPQHF.

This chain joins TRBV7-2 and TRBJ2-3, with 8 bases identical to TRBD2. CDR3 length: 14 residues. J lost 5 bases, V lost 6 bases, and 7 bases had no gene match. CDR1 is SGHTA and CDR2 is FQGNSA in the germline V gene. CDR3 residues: CASRPGLARDTQYF. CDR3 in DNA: TGTGCCAGCAGACCTGGACTAGCAAGAGATACGCAGTATTTT. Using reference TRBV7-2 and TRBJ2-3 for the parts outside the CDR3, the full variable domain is GAGVSQSPSNKVTEKGKDVELRCDPISGHTALYWYRQSLGQGLEFLIYFQGNSAPDKSGLPSDRFSAERTGGSVSTLTIQRTQQEDSAVYLCASRPGLARDTQYFGPGTRLTVL.